This T cell receptor beta chain originates from a study of cytomegalovirus exposure and HLA in healthy donors. Regarding the study as a whole: Under in vitro conditions, three CMV-associated chains were confirmed as specific for CMV antigens. Sequencing artifact likely explains a cluster of highly shared sequence variants.

With regard to this clone: Its antigen is still unknown.

The study ran its PCR with 60 Vbeta and 13 Jbeta primers. The assay was immunoSEQ multiplex PCR, and TCRdb's table has in-frame clones only and misses some. Here the sample spans about 140,000 clones, around 80% being singletons. The CDR3 sequence is 14 residues long. The V and J ends lost 2 bases and 0 bases respectively, with 6 bases between them. Germline-derived CDR1 and CDR2 are MNHNY and SVGAGI (reference sequence). The TCR sequence derives from a man aged 35-49 years in good health and CMV-seronegative. The sequencing input was PBMCs. The J gene is TRBJ2-3, the V gene TRBV6-6; D uncertain. CDR3 DNA: TGTGCCAGCAGTTACACGGGTAGCACAGATACGCAGTATTTT. Protein product: CASSYTGSTDTQYF.